One and the same sample provided the 30 T cell receptor beta chains below, sequenced in a study of beta chain features in type 1 diabetes. Study observations and caveats: Among patients with Type 1 diabetes, TCRB CDR3s were moderately but significantly shorter in every one of the four CD4+ subsets.

Which antigens these TCRs recognize remains unknown. The study reverse transcribed the entire isolated RNA, so it sequenced expressed TCRB transcripts. Profiled with immunoSEQ multiplex PCR; TCRdb holds only in-frame clones, not every one. The sample consists of approximately 600,000 clones, roughly an eighth of them appearing once. Sequenced sample: naive CD4+ T cells from blood. The receptors originated from a man aged 25-45 years with type 1 diabetes.

The V call is TRBV7-6, the J call TRBJ2-7; D may match TRBD1 or TRBD2 (5 bases each). Trimming took off 4 bases at V and 3 bases at J, with 13 bases between the two ends. The CDR3 totals 14 residues. Germline V gene sequence: CDR1 SGHVS, CDR2 FNYEAQ. In nucleotides, the CDR3 is TGTGCCAGCAGCTCCCAGGGACCGCTCTACGAGCAGTACTTC. Translation gives CASSSQGPLYEQYF.

This CDR3 is CASSARQGVDEQFF. The CDR3 nucleotides read TGTGCCAGCAGCGCCCGACAGGGGGTGGATGAGCAGTTCTTC. The rearrangement uses TRBV9 and TRBJ2-1, with 9 positions matching TRBD1. The junction had 6 bases not matched to a gene; V was cut back by 3 bases and J by 8 bases. Germline V gene lookup returns CDR1 SGDLS and CDR2 YYNGEE. The CDR3 is 14 residues long. Together with reference TRBV9 and TRBJ2-1, the CDR3 gives the full variable domain: DSGVTQTPKHLITATGQRVTLRCSPRSGDLSVYWYQQSLDQGLQFLIQYYNGEERAKGNILERFSAQQFPDLHSELNLSSLELGDSALYFCASSARQGVDEQFFGPGTRLTVL.

A word on this clone: Within the sample, other DNA sequences also encode this same CDR3. The chain combines TRBV7-9 with TRBJ1-5; no clear D. CDR1 and CDR2 from the germline V gene are SEHNR and FQNEAQ (reference sequence). The CDR3 sequence is 13 residues long. V was pared by 1 base and J by 4 bases, with 5 bases between. As DNA, the CDR3 is TGTGCCAGCAGCTTAGATGGTAATCAGCCCCAGCATTTT. Translating it yields CASSLDGNQPQHF. Variable domain in full (rest from reference TRBV7-9 and TRBJ1-5): DTGVSQNPRHKITKRGQNVTFRCDPISEHNRLYWYRQTLGQGPEFLTYFQNEAQLEKSRLLSDRFSAERPKGSFSTLEIQRTEQGDSAMYLCASSLDGNQPQHFGDGTRLSIL.

This clone was seen only a few times. The chain links TRBV29-1 to TRBJ1-2; TRBD1 matches 7 bases. This CDR3 has 16 residues. The V segment lost 6 bases and the J segment 0 bases; nucleotides outside the gene matches: 13. Germline loops: CDR1 SQVTM, CDR2 ANQGSEA. The CDR3 reads CSVPSEQGLANYGYTF. DNA of the CDR3: TGCAGCGTGCCTTCCGAACAGGGGCTTGCTAACTATGGCTACACCTTC.

The chain recombines TRBV6-5 with TRBJ2-7; possibly TRBD1 for D (6 bases). This CDR3 comprises 15 residues. Germline assignment: CDR1 MNHEY and CDR2 SVGAGI. V was pared by 2 bases and J by 2 bases, with 13 bases between. CDR3 sequence reads: CASSYAQDSPYEQYF. As DNA, the CDR3 is TGTGCCAGCAGTTACGCCCAGGACAGTCCCTACGAGCAGTACTTC.

This clone has only a few counts. The chain uses TRBV20-1 and TRBJ2-5; D is ambiguous. The CDR3 covers 11 residues. V lost 6 bases and J 0 bases, leaving 5 bases between the germline ends. The germline CDR1 and CDR2 sequences are DFQATT and SNEGSKA (reference sequence). The CDR3 DNA reads TGCAGTGCAGGGCACCAAGAGACCCAGTACTTC. It is translated as CSAGHQETQYF.

The rearrangement uses TRBV10-3 and TRBJ2-7, with D perhaps matching TRBD2 (6 bases). The CDR3 runs 17 residues. The V end was cut by 0 bases, the J end by 0 bases, with 15 bases between. Germline V gene lookup returns CDR1 ENHRY and CDR2 SYGVKD. The CDR3 DNA is TGTGCCATCAGTGAGTCTCCCGGACGGGGAGGCTCCTACGAGCAGTACTTC. It specifies CAISESPGRGGSYEQYF.

This clone was recorded a few times. This sequence joins TRBV5-8 and TRBJ1-2; D ambiguous. The CDR3 extends over 14 amino acids. Germline-derived CDR1 and CDR2 are SGHTS and YDEGEE. Between the trimmed V and J ends, which lost 1 base and 3 bases, there was a span of 10 bases. The CDR3 here is CASSLSRGYYGYTF. CDR3 nucleotides: TGTGCCAGCAGCTTGAGTCGTGGGTACTATGGCTACACCTTC.

This clone was picked up a small number of times. The J gene is TRBJ1-3, the V gene TRBV7-2, with 8 bases that match TRBD1. The V gene's germline CDR1 is SGHTA and CDR2 FQGNSA. The V and J ends lost 5 bases and 0 bases, in that order; junction bases with no gene match: 3. CDR3 length: 15 residues. The CDR3 sequence is CASSPTGGSGNTIYF. The CDR3 coding sequence is TGTGCCAGCAGCCCAACAGGGGGCTCTGGAAACACCATATATTTT.

Note on this clone: The same CDR3 is also encoded by other DNA sequences in this sample. V gene TRBV6-5 combines with J gene TRBJ2-5; D may be TRBD1 (6 bases). CDR3 length: 15 amino acids. The germline V and J ends were trimmed by 0 bases and 2 bases, with 10 bases remaining between them. Germline CDR1 is MNHEY and CDR2 is SVGAGI. The CDR3 sequence is CASSYSGTLQETQYF. CDR3 nucleotides: TGTGCCAGCAGTTACTCGGGGACACTACAAGAGACCCAGTACTTC.

This clone was detected only a few times. This chain uses TRBV7-2 with TRBJ2-1; D is unresolved. Germline V gene sequence: CDR1 SGHTA, CDR2 FQGNSA. This CDR3 contains 12 residues. The germline V and J ends were trimmed by 5 bases and 15 bases, with 17 bases remaining between them. The CDR3 DNA follows: TGTGCCAGCAGCCTGAGGTCAGGCCTGGGGTTCTTC. Protein sequence: CASSLRSGLGFF.

This chain uses TRBV28 with TRBJ1-5; D unresolved. The CDR3 covers 11 residues. CDR1 MDHEN and CDR2 SYDVKM come from the germline V gene. Trimming stripped 0 bases from V and 16 bases from J, with 10 bases between. The CDR3 nucleotides read TGTGCCAGCAGTTTATGGGGATCAACTCATTTT. Its translation: CASSLWGSTHF.

This clone has a handful of counts. The chain joins TRBV7-8 to TRBJ2-1; D ambiguous. There are 13 residues in the CDR3. Trimming removed 4 bases from V and 6 bases from J, with 10 bases in between. Germline CDR1 reads SGHVS; CDR2 reads FQNEAQ. This chain's CDR3 is CASSSLGVNEQFF. The CDR3 nucleotides read TGTGCCAGCAGCTCCTTAGGTGTCAATGAGCAGTTCTTC.

This clone was found a few times. The V gene is TRBV4-3, the J gene TRBJ2-6, with D unclear. Trimming pared 0 bases from V and 0 bases from J, leaving 6 bases between. This CDR3 region has 16 residues. Germline lookup yields CDR1 LGHNA and CDR2 YSLEER. The CDR3 is CASSQDWYSGANVLTF. CDR3 bases: TGCGCCAGCAGCCAAGATTGGTACTCTGGGGCCAACGTCCTGACTTTC.

The V call is TRBV2, the J call TRBJ2-5; TRBD2 might be the D (5 bases). The CDR3 covers 13 residues. Germline V gene lookup returns CDR1 SNHLY and CDR2 FYNNEI. V was cut by 7 bases and J by 1 base, with 10 bases left in between. CDR3 loop: CASIRDIQETQYF. The CDR3 DNA reads TGTGCCAGCATCCGGGATATCCAAGAGACCCAGTACTTC.

The CDR3 DNA is TGTGCCTGGAGTGTATTTACCCGGGACATATATTTT. Its translation: CAWSVFTRDIYF. The V gene is TRBV30, the J gene TRBJ1-3, with D unclear. V was cut by 0 bases and J by 12 bases, with 12 bases left in between. Germline V gene sequence: CDR1 GTSNPN, CDR2 SVGIG (reference sequence). There are 12 residues in the CDR3.

This clone appeared a few times. The chain links TRBV28 to TRBJ2-7; TRBD1 is a possible D gene (6 bases). Germline CDR1 MDHEN, CDR2 SYDVKM. This CDR3 comprises 16 residues. V gave up 3 bases and J gave up 7 bases, with 22 bases separating them. The DNA for the CDR3 is TGTGCCAGCAGTTTCTCCGATGGGGGCTACTCGGGAGAGCAGTACTTC. It specifies CASSFSDGGYSGEQYF. Filled out from reference TRBV28 and TRBJ2-7, the complete variable domain reads DVKVTQSSRYLVKRTGEKVFLECVQDMDHENMFWYRQDPGLGLRLIYFSYDVKMKEKGDIPEGYSVSREKKERFSLILESASTNQTSMYLCASSFSDGGYSGEQYFGPGTRLTVT.

This clone showed up just a few times. The CDR3 nucleotides read TGTGCCAGCACTAGGGTCGGACACAGTGAAGCTTTCTTT. Translated, it gives CASTRVGHSEAFF. The V and J genes are TRBV27 and TRBJ1-1; a possible D gene is TRBD1 (5 bases). The CDR3 runs to 13 residues. Trimming shortened V by 7 bases and J by 7 bases, and 16 bases separated the two germline ends. Germline values: CDR1 MNHEY, CDR2 SMNVEV (reference sequence).

This chain links TRBV14 with TRBJ2-7; D might be TRBD1 (5 bases). Trimming stripped 4 bases from V and 1 base from J, with 17 bases between. In germline, CDR1 is SGHDN, CDR2 FVKESK. The CDR3 contains 16 residues. The CDR3 sequence is CASSPRASGSSYEQYF. The CDR3 nucleotides read TGTGCCAGCAGCCCTAGGGCCTCAGGGTCATCCTACGAGCAGTACTTC.

J is TRBJ2-7 and V is TRBV6-1; TRBD1 aligns across 9 bases. There are 14 residues in the CDR3. The ends lost 11 bases at V and 5 bases at J; junction bases unmatched: 13. Looked up from germline, CDR1 is MNHNS and CDR2 is SASEGT. DNA for the CDR3: TGTGCCGGGACCGAGGGACAGGGAACGGACGAGCAGTACTTC. As protein: CAGTEGQGTDEQYF.

This clone turned up a few times. This chain uses TRBV18 with TRBJ2-7, with D perhaps matching TRBD1 (5 bases). Between the trimmed V and J ends, which lost 4 bases and 5 bases, there was a span of 12 bases. Germline assignment: CDR1 KGHSH and CDR2 LQKENI. This CDR3 contains 13 residues. CDR3 sequence reads: CASSQGAGNEQYF. In DNA, the CDR3 is TGTGCCAGCTCACAAGGGGCAGGGAACGAGCAGTACTTC.

The chain joins TRBV18 to TRBJ2-7, with D perhaps matching TRBD1 (6 bases). This CDR3 contains 13 residues. Germline V gives CDR1 KGHSH, CDR2 LQKENI. V shed 4 bases and J shed 7 bases, with 14 bases lying between them. As DNA, the CDR3 is TGTGCCAGCTCACGGGACACCTGGGGGGAGCAGTACTTC. Translation: CASSRDTWGEQYF.

V usage is TRBV2 and J usage is TRBJ1-1; D is possibly TRBD1 (6 bases). CDR3 size: 14 residues. Germline CDR1 is SNHLY and CDR2 is FYNNEI. Between the trimmed V and J ends, which lost 0 bases and 4 bases, there was a span of 9 bases. CDR3 nucleotides: TGTGCCAGCAGTGAAGCTGGGGGGGCCACTGAAGCTTTCTTT. This codes for CASSEAGGATEAFF.

V usage is TRBV12-5 and J usage is TRBJ1-1; 9 bases fit TRBD1. With V trimmed by 5 bases and J by 5 bases, 9 bases remained unmatched. The CDR3 runs 15 residues. Germline CDR1 LGHNT, CDR2 FRNRAP. The chain's CDR3 is CASGTGQGRGTEAFF. The CDR3 DNA reads as TGTGCTAGTGGTACGGGACAGGGAAGGGGGACTGAAGCTTTCTTT.

V is TRBV6-1 and J is TRBJ1-1, with 9 bases matching TRBD1. Trimming removed 6 bases from V and 4 bases from J; junction bases left unmatched: 3. This CDR3 comprises 13 residues. Germline V gene lookup returns CDR1 MNHNS and CDR2 SASEGT. CDR3 loop: CASRTGGFTEAFF. Here the CDR3 DNA reads TGTGCCAGCAGAACAGGGGGCTTCACTGAAGCTTTCTTT.

This clone was seen a handful of times. The chain combines TRBV9 with TRBJ2-7; maybe TRBD2 (6 bases). CDR1 is SGDLS and CDR2 is YYNGEE in the germline V gene. Trimming took off 4 bases at V and 3 bases at J, with 17 bases between the two ends. The CDR3 is 15 amino acids. The CDR3 DNA reads TGTGCCAGCAGCACGGGGGTGGCCTGGATCTACGAGCAGTACTTC. It yields the protein CASSTGVAWIYEQYF.

This chain uses TRBV4-2 with TRBJ2-7; TRBD2 aligns across 8 bases. J lost 2 bases, V lost 0 bases, and 6 bases had no gene match. The germline gives CDR1 LGHNA, CDR2 YNFKEQ. The CDR3 is 16 amino acids. The CDR3 here is CASSQDPAGAPYEQYF. Written as DNA, the CDR3 is TGTGCCAGCAGCCAAGACCCAGCGGGGGCACCCTACGAGCAGTACTTC.

This chain uses TRBV7-9 with TRBJ2-1, with D possibly matching TRBD1 (5 bases). Looked up from germline, CDR1 is SEHNR and CDR2 is FQNEAQ (reference sequence). The CDR3 loop spans 15 amino acids. The germline V and J ends were trimmed by 5 bases and 3 bases, with 14 bases remaining between them. The DNA of the CDR3 is TGTGCCAGCAGCAAGCAAAGACAGCTCTACAATGAGCAGTTCTTC. Translated, it gives CASSKQRQLYNEQFF.

This clone came up a few times. J is TRBJ1-2 and V is TRBV14; weak D call: TRBD1 (5 bases). V was clipped by 1 base and J by 4 bases, with 10 bases between them. Germline V gene sequence: CDR1 SGHDN, CDR2 FVKESK. CDR3 size: 14 residues. CDR3 DNA: TGTGCCAGCAGCCAAGCAGGGAGTGGCTATGGCTACACCTTC. Residues: CASSQAGSGYGYTF.

In nucleotides, the CDR3 is TGCGCCAGCAGTCTTTTCCACTATCCCCAGCATTTT. This translates into CASSLFHYPQHF. V is TRBV23-1 and J is TRBJ1-5; D not certain. TRBV23-1 is an ORF; its function is uncertain. Trimming pared 4 bases from V and 10 bases from J, leaving 11 bases between. The CDR3 sequence is 12 residues long.